This TCR beta chain was retrieved from a study of T cells after yellow fever vaccination. Germline CDR1 and CDR2: SGHRS and YFSETQ. Trimming stripped 4 bases from V and 2 bases from J, with 11 bases between. This CDR3 contains 14 residues. TCRdb independently ran MiXCR on the 5' RACE reads; one entry per CDR3 protein. Of about 510,000 distinct CDR3 sequences in the sample, just over 20% were seen once. This clonotype has at least ten counts. This clonotype was sampled from a man between 18 and 35 years old who received the YFV17D yellow fever vaccine. The sample consisted of PBMCs, taken 20 to 25 days after the first yellow fever vaccination. V usage is TRBV5-1 and J usage is TRBJ2-3; D perhaps matches TRBD1 (5 bases). DNA for the CDR3: TGCGCCAGCAGCCCTCAGGGCTTCACAGATACGCAGTATTTT. Amino acid sequence: CASSPQGFTDTQYF.